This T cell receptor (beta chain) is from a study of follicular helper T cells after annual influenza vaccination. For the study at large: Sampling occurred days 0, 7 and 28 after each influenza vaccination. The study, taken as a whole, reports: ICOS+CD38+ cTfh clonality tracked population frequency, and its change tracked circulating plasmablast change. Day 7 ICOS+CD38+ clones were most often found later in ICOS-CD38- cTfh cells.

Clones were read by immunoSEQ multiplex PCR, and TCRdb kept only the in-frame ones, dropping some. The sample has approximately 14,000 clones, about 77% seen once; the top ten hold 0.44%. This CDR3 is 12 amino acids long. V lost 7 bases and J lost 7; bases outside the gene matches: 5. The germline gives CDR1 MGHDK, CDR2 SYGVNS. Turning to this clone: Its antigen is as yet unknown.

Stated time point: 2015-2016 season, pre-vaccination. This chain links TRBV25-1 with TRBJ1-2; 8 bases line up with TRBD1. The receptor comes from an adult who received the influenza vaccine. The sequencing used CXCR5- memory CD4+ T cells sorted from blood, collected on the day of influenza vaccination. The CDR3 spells CASKRTGGGYTF. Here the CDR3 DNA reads TGTGCCAGCAAACGCACAGGGGGTGGCTACACCTTC.